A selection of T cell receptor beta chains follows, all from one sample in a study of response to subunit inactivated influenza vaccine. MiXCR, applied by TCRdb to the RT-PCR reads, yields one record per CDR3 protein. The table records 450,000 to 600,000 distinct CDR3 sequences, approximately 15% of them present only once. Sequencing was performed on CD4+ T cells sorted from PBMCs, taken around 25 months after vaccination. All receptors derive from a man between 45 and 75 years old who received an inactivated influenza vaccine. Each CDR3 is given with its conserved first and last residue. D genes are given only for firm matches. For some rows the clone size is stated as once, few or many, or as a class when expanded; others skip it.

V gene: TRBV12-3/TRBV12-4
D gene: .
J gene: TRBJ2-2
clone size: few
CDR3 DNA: TGTGCCAGCACCCCACGTGGGACCGGGGAGCTGTTTTTT
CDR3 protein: CASTPRGTGELFF

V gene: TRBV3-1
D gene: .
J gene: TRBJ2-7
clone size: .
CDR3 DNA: TGTGCCAGCAGCAAACGTGGTGCGAGCTCCTACGAGCAGTACTTC
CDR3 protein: CASSKRGASSYEQYF

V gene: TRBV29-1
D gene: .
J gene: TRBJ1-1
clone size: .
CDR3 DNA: TGCAGCGTTAACCCAACAGTGAACACTGAAGCTTTCTTT
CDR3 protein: CSVNPTVNTEAFF

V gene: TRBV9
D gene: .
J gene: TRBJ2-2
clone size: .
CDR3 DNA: TGTGCCAGCAGCGTAGACATGAAGACCGGGGAGCTGTTTTTT
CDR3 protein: CASSVDMKTGELFF

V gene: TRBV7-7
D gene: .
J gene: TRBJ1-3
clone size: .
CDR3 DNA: TGTGCTAGCAGCTTAGGGACTGGCGACACCATATATTTT
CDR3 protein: CASSLGTGDTIYF

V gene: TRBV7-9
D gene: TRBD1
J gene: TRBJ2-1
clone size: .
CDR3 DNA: TGTGCCAGCAGCGCCCGACGTTTTCAGGGGGACGATGAGCAGTTCTTC
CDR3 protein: CASSARRFQGDDEQFF

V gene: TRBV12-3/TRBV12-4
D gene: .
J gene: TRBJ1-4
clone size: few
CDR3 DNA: TGTGCCAGCAGTCCAAGACCCGGGGAAAAACTGTTTTTT
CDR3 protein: CASSPRPGEKLFF

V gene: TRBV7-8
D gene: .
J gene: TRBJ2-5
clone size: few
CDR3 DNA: TGTGCCAGCAGCCAGGGAGCCTTCAGAGAAGAGACCCAGTACTTC
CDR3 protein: CASSQGAFREETQYF

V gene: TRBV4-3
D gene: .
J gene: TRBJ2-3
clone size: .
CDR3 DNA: TGCGCCAGCAGCCAAGAATCGGGTACAGATACGCAGTATTTT
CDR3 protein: CASSQESGTDTQYF

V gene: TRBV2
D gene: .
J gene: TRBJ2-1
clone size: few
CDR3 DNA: TGTGCCAGCAGTACGACATACAATGAGCAGTTCTTC
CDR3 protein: CASSTTYNEQFF

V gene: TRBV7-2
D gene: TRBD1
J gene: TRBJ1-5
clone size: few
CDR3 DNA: TGTGCCAGCACACCCGGACAGGGACCTTTTCAGCCCCAGCATTTT
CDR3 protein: CASTPGQGPFQPQHF

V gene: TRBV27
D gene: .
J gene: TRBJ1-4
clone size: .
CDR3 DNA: TGTGCCAGCAGAGTAGACAGAAGAAATGAAAAACTGTTTTTT
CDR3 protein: CASRVDRRNEKLFF

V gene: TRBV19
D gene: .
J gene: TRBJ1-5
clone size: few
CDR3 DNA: TGTGCCAGTAGTATAAAAGGGTACCAGCCCCAGCATTTT
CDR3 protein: CASSIKGYQPQHF

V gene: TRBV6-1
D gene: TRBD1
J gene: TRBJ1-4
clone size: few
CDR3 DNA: TGTGCCAGCCGGGACAGCTCTAATGAAAAACTGTTTTTT
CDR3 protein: CASRDSSNEKLFF

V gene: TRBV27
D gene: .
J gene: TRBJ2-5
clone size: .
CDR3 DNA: TGTGCCAGCAGTGAGTCGGGGCGGAGGGAGACCCAGTACTTC
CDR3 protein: CASSESGRRETQYF

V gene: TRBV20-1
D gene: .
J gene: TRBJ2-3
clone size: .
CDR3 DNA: TGCAGTGCTGGACAGGCCGGGAGAGACACAGATACGCAGTATTTT
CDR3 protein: CSAGQAGRDTDTQYF

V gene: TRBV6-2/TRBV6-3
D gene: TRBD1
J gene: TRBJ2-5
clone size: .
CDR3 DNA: TGTGCCAGCAGCGTCGGGACAGTAGAAGAGACCCAGTACTTC
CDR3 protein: CASSVGTVEETQYF

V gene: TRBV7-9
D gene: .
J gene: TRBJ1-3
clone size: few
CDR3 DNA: TGTGCCAGCAGCTCGAGTTTTCGGGGAGGCGGAAACACCATATATTTT
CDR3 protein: CASSSSFRGGGNTIYF

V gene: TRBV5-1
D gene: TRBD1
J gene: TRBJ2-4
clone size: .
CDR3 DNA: TGCGCCAGCAGCTGGGGACAGGGGAAAAACATTCAGTACTTC
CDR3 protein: CASSWGQGKNIQYF

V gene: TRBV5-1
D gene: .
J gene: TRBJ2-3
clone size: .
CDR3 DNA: TGCGCCAGCAGCGCAATAAACGTAGGGAGCACAGATACGCAGTATTTT
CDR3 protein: CASSAINVGSTDTQYF

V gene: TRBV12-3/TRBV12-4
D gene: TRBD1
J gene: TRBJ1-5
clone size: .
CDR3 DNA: TGTGCCAGCAGGCCGACAGGGGAAGGGCAGCCCCAGCATTTT
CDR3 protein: CASRPTGEGQPQHF

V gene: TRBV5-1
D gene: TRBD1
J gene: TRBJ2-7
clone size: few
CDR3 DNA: TGCGCCAGCAGTTGGCTATATCCGACCCCGGGACAGAGCCCCTACGAGCAGTACTTC
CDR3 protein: CASSWLYPTPGQSPYEQYF

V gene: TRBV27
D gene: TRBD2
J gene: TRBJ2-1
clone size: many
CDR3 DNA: TGTGCCAGCAGGTCCACTAGCGGGGGCTACAGGAGCTCCTACAATGAGCAGTTCTTC
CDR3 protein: CASRSTSGGYRSSYNEQFF

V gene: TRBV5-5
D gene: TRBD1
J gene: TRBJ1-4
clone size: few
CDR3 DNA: TGTGCCAGCAGCTTGGGGACAGGGGGCAGGGATGAAAAACTGTTTTTT
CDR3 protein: CASSLGTGGRDEKLFF

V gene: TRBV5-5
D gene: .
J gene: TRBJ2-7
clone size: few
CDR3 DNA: TGTGCCAGCAACTGGGGCCATACCTACGAGCAGTACTTC
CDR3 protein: CASNWGHTYEQYF

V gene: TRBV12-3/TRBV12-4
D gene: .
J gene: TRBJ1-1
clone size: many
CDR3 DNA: TGTGCCAGCAGTCTCCTCACCAACACTGAAGCTTTCTTT
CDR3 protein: CASSLLTNTEAFF

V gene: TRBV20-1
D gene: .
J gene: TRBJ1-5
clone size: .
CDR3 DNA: TGCAGTGCTCTGGTCAGGGGAGGTCAGCCCCAGCATTTT
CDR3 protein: CSALVRGGQPQHF

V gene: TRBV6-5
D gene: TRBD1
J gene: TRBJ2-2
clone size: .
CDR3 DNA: TGTGCCAGCAGTTATCAAGGACAGGTGAACACCGGGGAGCTGTTTTTT
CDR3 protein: CASSYQGQVNTGELFF

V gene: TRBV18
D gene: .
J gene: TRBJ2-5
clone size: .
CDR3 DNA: TGTGCCAGCTCACCACCGCTTCTAGCCCAAGAGACCCAGTACTTC
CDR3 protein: CASSPPLLAQETQYF

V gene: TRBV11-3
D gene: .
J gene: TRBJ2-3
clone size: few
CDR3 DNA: TGTGCCAGCAGCGAGATTTACACAGATACGCAGTATTTT
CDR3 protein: CASSEIYTDTQYF

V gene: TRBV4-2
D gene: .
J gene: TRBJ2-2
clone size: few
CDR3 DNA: TGTGCCAGCAGCCAAGAAGTACGGACCGGGGAGCTGTTTTTT
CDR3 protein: CASSQEVRTGELFF

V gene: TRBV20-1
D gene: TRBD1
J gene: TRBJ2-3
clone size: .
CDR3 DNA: TGCAGTGCTAGGGTGACAGGGGACACAGATACGCAGTATTTT
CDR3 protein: CSARVTGDTDTQYF

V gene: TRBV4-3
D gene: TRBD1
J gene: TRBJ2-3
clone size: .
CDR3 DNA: TGCGCCAGCAGCCAAGATTTGGTCGTGGGACAGGGGGCCGGAGATACGCAGTATTTT
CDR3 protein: CASSQDLVVGQGAGDTQYF

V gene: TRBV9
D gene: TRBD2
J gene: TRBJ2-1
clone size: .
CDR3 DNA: TGTGCCAGCAGCGAACTAGCGGGAGGGCGGGAGCAGTTCTTC
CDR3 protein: CASSELAGGREQFF

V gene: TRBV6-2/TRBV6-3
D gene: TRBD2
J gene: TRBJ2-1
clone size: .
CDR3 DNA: TGTGCCAGCAGTTACGGTAGGACTAGCGGGGGGGCGATGAATGAGCAGTTCTTC
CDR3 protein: CASSYGRTSGGAMNEQFF

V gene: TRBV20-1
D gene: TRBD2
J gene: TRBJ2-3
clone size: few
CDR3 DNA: TGCAGTGCTAGAGACCTGCTAGCGGGCTACACAGATACGCAGTATTTT
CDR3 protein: CSARDLLAGYTDTQYF

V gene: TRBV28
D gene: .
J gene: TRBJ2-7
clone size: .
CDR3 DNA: TGTGCCAGCAGTAAAGGGGGTTTCGACGAGCAGTACTTC
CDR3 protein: CASSKGGFDEQYF

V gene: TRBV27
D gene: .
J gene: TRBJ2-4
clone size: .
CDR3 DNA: TGTGCCAGCAGTCCCGGGGGGCTGTTTCAGTACTTC
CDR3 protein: CASSPGGLFQYF

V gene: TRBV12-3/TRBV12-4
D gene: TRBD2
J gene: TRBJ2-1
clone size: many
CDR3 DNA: TGTGCCAGCAACCCCCGGGGGGGGGGCTACAATGAGCAGTTCTTC
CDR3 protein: CASNPRGGGYNEQFF

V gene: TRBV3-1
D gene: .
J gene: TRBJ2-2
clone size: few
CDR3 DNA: TGTGCCAGCAGCCGGAAGCCTGGGGAGCTGTTTTTT
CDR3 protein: CASSRKPGELFF

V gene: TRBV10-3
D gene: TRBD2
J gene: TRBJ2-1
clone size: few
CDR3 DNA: TGTGCCATCAGCACAGGGAGGACTAGCGGGGGAGGGACCTACAATGAGCAGTTCTTC
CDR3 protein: CAISTGRTSGGGTYNEQFF

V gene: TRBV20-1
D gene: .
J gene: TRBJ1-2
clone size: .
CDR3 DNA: TGCAGTGCTACCCGACTTGCCACGGAAGGTTTCACCTTC
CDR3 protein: CSATRLATEGFTF

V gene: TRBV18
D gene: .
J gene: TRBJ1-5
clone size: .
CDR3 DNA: TGTGCCAGCTCACCCAGGGTAGATCAGCCCCAGCATTTT
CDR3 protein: CASSPRVDQPQHF

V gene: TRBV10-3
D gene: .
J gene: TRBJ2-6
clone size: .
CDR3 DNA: TGTGCCATCAGACTATGGGACTCTGGGGCCAACGTCCTGACTTTC
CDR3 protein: CAIRLWDSGANVLTF

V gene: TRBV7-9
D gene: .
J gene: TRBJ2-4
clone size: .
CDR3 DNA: TGTGCCAGCAGCACCCCAGTCGGGGGTGGAAACATTCAGTACTTC
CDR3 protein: CASSTPVGGGNIQYF

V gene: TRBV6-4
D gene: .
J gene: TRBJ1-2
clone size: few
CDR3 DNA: TGTGCCAGCAGTGTCGGGGAGGGAAACTATGGCTACACCTTC
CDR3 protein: CASSVGEGNYGYTF